This T cell receptor (beta chain) was sequenced during a study of molecular identifiers for immune sequencing clone quantification. TCRdb recomputed calls from the PCR reads with MiXCR, one row per CDR3 protein. The data hold about 510,000 distinct CDR3 sequences, with about 25% observed a single time. This clonotype came up many times. Sorting selected naive CD8 T cells with a CD8+CD4-CCR7+CD45RA+ phenotype. V lost 5 bases and J lost 7, with 15 bases in between. The CDR3 totals 13 residues. CDR1 is SGHTA, CDR2 FQGNSA, per germline. The sample consisted of naive CD8+ T cells from blood, with Jurkat cell RNA spiked in. Subset reported: FACS-sorted CD8+CD4-CCR7+CD45RA+ naive T cells. The chain joins TRBV7-2 to TRBJ2-7; D remains ambiguous. This receptor was taken from a human donor in good health. Some libraries in this study had Jurkat cell RNA spiked in. CDR3 loop: CASSPWGMLEQYF. The CDR3 DNA reads TGTGCCAGCAGCCCCTGGGGAATGCTGGAGCAGTACTTC.